What follows are 18 T cell receptor beta chains derived from one specimen sequenced in a study of shared clonotypes between healthy human individuals. The method was immunoSEQ multiplex PCR; TCRdb's version includes in-frame clones alone and lacks a portion of them. This sample carries some 2.4 million clones, 80% to 95% of them seen once, and the ten largest clones take about 0.38%. The sample comprised naive CD4+ T cells from PBMCs. Stated subset: CD45RA+ positively selected. These TCRs come from a man aged 18 to 35 in good health. Some clones in this sample may be carry-over from other donors' samples.

This chain links TRBV7-2 with TRBJ2-7, with D maybe TRBD1 (6 bases). This CDR3 has 13 residues. With 5 bases removed from V and 5 bases from J, the gap between germline ends came to 13 bases. Looked up from germline, CDR1 is SGHTA and CDR2 is FQGNSA. CDR3 region: CASSRDIAHEQYF. The CDR3, as DNA: TGTGCCAGCAGCCGGGACATCGCCCACGAGCAGTACTTC.

The V gene is TRBV9, the J gene TRBJ1-1; 7 bases are shared with TRBD1. The CDR3 sequence is 17 residues long. CDR1 is SGDLS and CDR2 is YYNGEE in the germline V gene. Trimming removed 3 bases from V and 3 bases from J; junction bases left unmatched: 14. The CDR3 spells CASSARQGISMYTEAFF. CDR3 coding DNA: TGTGCCAGCAGCGCCCGACAGGGTATTTCTATGTACACTGAAGCTTTCTTT.

The chain has TRBV15 and TRBJ2-7; a weak D match, TRBD2 (6 bases). The ends were cut back, 4 bases at V and 6 bases at J, with 19 bases in the middle. The germline V gene has CDR1 LNHNV and CDR2 YYDKDF (reference sequence). The CDR3 totals 15 residues. The CDR3 loop reads CATSTRRRGTGEQYF. In nucleotides, the CDR3 is TGTGCCACCAGCACAAGGAGGAGGGGTACGGGCGAGCAGTACTTC. The whole variable domain, filled in from reference TRBV15 and TRBJ2-7, reads DAMVIQNPRYQVTQFGKPVTLSCSQTLNHNVMYWYQQKSSQAPKLLFHYYDKDFNNEADTPDNFQSRRPNTSFCFLDIRSPGLGDTAMYLCATSTRRRGTGEQYFGPGTRLTVT.

This clone was counted once. The chain's CDR3 is CASTDPGSGNTIYF. CDR3 in DNA: TGCGCCAGCACCGACCCAGGGTCTGGAAACACCATATATTTT. V is TRBV5-1 and J is TRBJ1-3; D is possibly TRBD1 (5 bases). CDR1 is SGHRS, CDR2 YFSETQ, per germline. CDR3 length: 14 residues. Deletions cut 6 bases from V and 1 base from J, with 11 bases between.

The chain recombines TRBV5-5 with TRBJ1-3, with a weak D call TRBD1 (5 bases). Germline values: CDR1 SGHKS, CDR2 YYEKEE (reference sequence). The CDR3 length is 15 residues. Trimming took 4 bases from V and 4 from J, leaving 15 bases between them. As DNA, the CDR3 is TGTGCCAGCAGCAGCGACAGAGCTCAGGGAAACACCATATATTTT. It codes for CASSSDRAQGNTIYF.

The V call is TRBV5-6, the J call TRBJ2-1, with D maybe TRBD2 (5 bases). Germline loops: CDR1 SGHDT, CDR2 YYEEEE. This CDR3 has 16 amino acids. V shed 1 base and J shed 2 bases, with 13 bases lying between them. The CDR3 loop is CASSLFGNGPYNEQFF. The CDR3, as DNA: TGTGCCAGCAGCTTGTTCGGGAACGGACCCTACAATGAGCAGTTCTTC.

The genes are TRBV27 and TRBJ2-1; 8 bases fit TRBD2. The germline V gene encodes CDR1 MNHEY and CDR2 SMNVEV (reference sequence). V was pared by 5 bases and J by 8 bases, with 8 bases of the junction left unmatched. This CDR3 is built from 14 residues. The CDR3 DNA sequence: TGTGCCAGCAGTGCCCGCCGGACTAGCTATGAGCAGTTCTTC. It translates to CASSARRTSYEQFF.

V is TRBV9 and J is TRBJ2-3; 7 bases are shared with TRBD2. Germline V gene data show CDR1 as SGDLS and CDR2 as YYNGEE. CDR3 size: 16 residues. The junction had 9 bases not matched to a gene; V was cut back by 3 bases and J by 2 bases. The CDR3 reads CASSAGASGYTDTQYF. The DNA of the CDR3 is TGTGCCAGCAGCGCTGGGGCTAGCGGTTACACAGATACGCAGTATTTT.

The genes are TRBV27 and TRBJ1-2, with TRBD1 identical over 10 bases. Germline CDR1 is MNHEY and CDR2 is SMNVEV (reference sequence). This CDR3 has 16 amino acids. V lost 4 bases and J lost 4; bases outside the gene matches: 9. CDR3 bases: TGTGCCAGCAGTTACCAACCCGGGACAGGGGCCTATGGCTACACCTTC. Translated: CASSYQPGTGAYGYTF.

This chain connects TRBV29-1 to TRBJ2-5, with 12 nucleotides matching TRBD2. The V segment lost 6 bases and the J segment 11 bases; nucleotides outside the gene matches: 10. The CDR3 spans 13 residues. Looked up from germline, CDR1 is SQVTM and CDR2 is ANQGSEA. The CDR3 loop reads CSVSSGRAGEQYF. The CDR3 region has the DNA TGCAGCGTCTCTAGCGGGAGGGCCGGGGAGCAGTACTTC.

This chain uses TRBV7-3 with TRBJ2-2; 10 positions match TRBD2. The CDR3 covers 16 residues. V trimming: 5 bases; J trimming: 3 bases; junction bases outside the gene matches: 6. Germline CDR1 is SGHTA and CDR2 is FQGTGA. This chain's CDR3 is CASSITSGAYTGELFF. The DNA for the CDR3 is TGTGCCAGCAGCATTACTAGCGGGGCGTACACCGGGGAGCTGTTTTTT.

The gene calls are TRBV6-4 and TRBJ2-2; tentatively, D is TRBD1 (5 bases). Germline V gene lookup returns CDR1 MRHNA and CDR2 SNTAGT. The CDR3 contains 14 residues. The ends were cut back, 6 bases at V and 0 bases at J, with 8 bases in the middle. CDR3 coding DNA: TGTGCCAGCAGCAGGGCAGCGAACACCGGGGAGCTGTTTTTT. Residues: CASSRAANTGELFF.

This chain uses TRBV4-1 with TRBJ1-5, with D uncertain. The CDR3 runs 16 residues. Germline values: CDR1 MGHRA, CDR2 YSYEKL. Trimming cost V 0 bases and J 3 bases, with 12 bases left between them. As DNA, the CDR3 is TGCGCCAGCAGCCAAGAATCGACCAATCTCAATCAGCCCCAGCATTTT. Translated: CASSQESTNLNQPQHF.

The chain links TRBV30 to TRBJ2-1; no reliable D call. V dropped 0 bases and J dropped 0 bases, with 15 bases sitting between them. Germline V gene sequence: CDR1 GTSNPN, CDR2 SVGIG (reference sequence). The CDR3 sequence is 17 residues long. The DNA of the CDR3 is TGTGCCTGGAGTGTACTGTACGGTCAGAGCTCCTACAATGAGCAGTTCTTC. The encoded protein is CAWSVLYGQSSYNEQFF. Using reference TRBV30 and TRBJ2-1 for the parts outside the CDR3, the full variable domain is SQTIHQWPATLVQPVGSPLSLECTVEGTSNPNLYWYRQAAGRGLQLLFYSVGIGQISSEVPQNLSASRPQDRQFILSSKKLLLSDSGFYLCAWSVLYGQSSYNEQFFGPGTRLTVL.

The chain employs TRBV4-2 and TRBJ2-4; D might be TRBD2 (6 bases). Germline assignment: CDR1 LGHNA and CDR2 YNFKEQ. Trimming pared 6 bases from V and 6 bases from J, leaving 9 bases between. CDR3 length equals 12 residues. CDR3 loop: CASSPGGNIQYF. Written as DNA, the CDR3 is TGTGCCAGCAGTCCCGGGGGAAACATTCAGTACTTC.

The chain has TRBV11-3 and TRBJ2-1, with 9 bases aligning to TRBD2. Per the germline V gene, CDR1 is SGHNT and CDR2 is YENEEA. J lost 4 bases, V lost 4 bases, and 11 bases had no gene match. This CDR3 has 17 residues. The DNA of the CDR3 is TGTGCCAGCAGCTCTCGCCCGACTAGCGGAGATTACAATGAGCAGTTCTTC. Protein product: CASSSRPTSGDYNEQFF.

V is TRBV5-1 and J is TRBJ2-7, with D perhaps TRBD1 (6 bases). From germline, CDR1 is SGHRS and CDR2 YFSETQ. The CDR3 spans 15 residues. Between the trimmed V and J ends, which lost 0 bases and 6 bases, there was a span of 16 bases. CDR3 nucleotide sequence: TGCGCCAGCAGCTTGGGACAGGCCCCGGTCGGCGAGCAGTACTTC. Amino acid sequence: CASSLGQAPVGEQYF.

The V call is TRBV29-1, the J call TRBJ2-7; perhaps D is TRBD1 or TRBD2 (5 bases each). Trimming took off 2 bases at V and 6 bases at J, with 8 bases between the two ends. This CDR3 comprises 11 residues. The germline V gene has CDR1 SQVTM and CDR2 ANQGSEA. CDR3 in DNA: TGCAGCGTTGAAAAGGGGAGCGAGCAGTACTTC. It specifies CSVEKGSEQYF.